This T cell receptor (beta chain) is from a study of vaccination effects on CD4 cells after COVID-19. The study, taken as a whole, reports: Healthy vaccinees showed cross-reactivity with common cold coronaviruses in only 1 of 255 vaccine-induced clones. Convalescent patients were scarce in the study, and it lacked early post-infection timepoints.

Within the ViraFEST assay, antigen-specific CD4+ T cells underwent expansion with viral peptide pools prior to sequencing. At the end of over 8 days of culture, CD4+ T cells were isolated. The method was immunoSEQ multiplex PCR; TCRdb's version includes in-frame clones alone and lacks a portion of them. The table records 20,000 or so clones, around 70% of them present only once. The table lists this clone with a few counts. Its antigen is unknown. The source of this sequence is a human donor who received a COVID-19 vaccine. Sequenced material: CD4+ T cells from PBMCs cultured with HCoV-229E spike peptides, taken before COVID-19 vaccination.

For the CDR3, the DNA is TGCGCCAGCAGCCTCAGCCTACTCCCAGGGTTAGGGATGAACACTGAAGCTTTCTTT. Its protein product is CASSLSLLPGLGMNTEAFF. This chain links TRBV5-1 with TRBJ1-1; D may be TRBD1 (5 bases). CDR1 and CDR2 from the germline V gene are SGHRS and YFSETQ. Trimming pared 4 bases from V and 0 bases from J, leaving 25 bases between. This CDR3 has 19 amino acids.